A few counts support the clone carrying this T cell receptor beta chain. Its antigen is unknown. The sample comes from a study of T cell responses to AZD1222 COVID-19 vaccine. Findings of the study overall: Targets within unmutated variant regions were reportedly found for nearly half of spike-specific TCRs. Receipt of two AZD1222 doses was followed by a rise in Spike-specific TCR breadth and depth.

Deletions cut 4 bases from V and 0 bases from J, with 8 bases between. This CDR3 is built from 14 residues. In germline, CDR1 is SGDLS, CDR2 YYNGEE. Produced via immunoSEQ multiplex PCR; TCRdb's table is partial and in-frame only. The sample records 99,000 or so clones, approximately 86% being singletons. J is TRBJ2-1 and V is TRBV9, with D possibly being TRBD1 or TRBD2 (5 bases each). Sequences were derived from peripheral blood, sampled 28 days after the second dose of the MenACWY control vaccine. This sequence originates from an adult who received the MenACWY meningococcal vaccine as a control. The CDR3: CASSRGVSYNEQFF. CDR3 DNA: TGTGCCAGCAGCAGAGGGGTCTCCTACAATGAGCAGTTCTTC.